Following are 25 T cell receptor beta chains from one sample sequenced in a study of CD8 T cells in ankylosing spondylitis. TCRdb re-called the 5' RACE reads with MiXCR, one entry per CDR3 protein. Here the sample spans some 130,000 distinct CDR3 sequences, about 6.7% being singletons. The sequenced sample consisted of blood, either unsorted or a sorted T cell fraction (not recorded which). The receptors originated from a female donor with ankylosing spondylitis or in good health (not recorded which).

This clonotype has at least ten counts. The rearrangement uses TRBV5-1 and TRBJ2-2, with D unresolved. Germline values: CDR1 SGHRS, CDR2 YFSETQ. The ends were cut back, 1 base at V and 5 bases at J, with 12 bases in the middle. CDR3 length equals 15 residues. The CDR3 reads CASSLNSRLTGELFF. Here the CDR3 DNA reads TGCGCCAGCAGCTTGAACTCAAGGTTAACCGGGGAGCTGTTTTTT.

Remarks on this clonotype: A read error may explain this, as a much larger clone is one base away. The J gene is TRBJ1-2, the V gene TRBV15; D gene ambiguous. CDR1 is LNHNV and CDR2 is YYDKDF in the germline V gene (reference sequence). The CDR3 contains 13 residues. The chain's CDR3 is CTTSSIWQDGYTF. In DNA, the CDR3 is TGTACCACCAGCAGTATCTGGCAGGATGGCTACACCTTC. The variable domain in full, completed from reference TRBV15 and TRBJ1-2, reads DAMVIQNPRYQVTQFGKPVTLSCSQTLNHNVMYWYQQKSSQAPKLLFHYYDKDFNNEADTPDNFQSRRPNTSFCFLDIRSPGLGDTAMYLCTTSSIWQDGYTFGSGTRLTVV.

This clonotype was seen ten or more times. A much larger clone differs by one base, so this may be a read error. J is TRBJ2-5 and V is TRBV9; 7 bases are shared with TRBD2. V trimming: 2 bases; J trimming: 0 bases; junction bases outside the gene matches: 4. Germline values: CDR1 SGDLS, CDR2 YYNGEE. The CDR3 extends over 15 amino acids. This CDR3 reads CASSVWEGNQETQYF. In DNA form, the CDR3 reads TGTGCCAGCAGCGTCTGGGAGGGGAACCAAGAGACCCAGTACTTC.

This clonotype came up many times. This rearrangement joins TRBV4-1 to TRBJ1-2; D is possibly TRBD1 (6 bases). Per germline, CDR1 MGHRA and CDR2 YSYEKL. The V and J ends lost 1 base and 4 bases respectively, with 16 bases between them. The CDR3 sequence is 16 residues long. Here the CDR3 DNA reads TGCGCCAGCAGCCAAGTCCTACGGGACAAGGGCTATGGCTACACCTTC. Amino acids: CASSQVLRDKGYGYTF.

The DNA for the CDR3 is TGTGCCAGCAGCCCGGGCCTGAGGTTGAACACTGAAGCTTTCTTT. Translation gives CASSPGLRLNTEAFF. The chain employs TRBV28 and TRBJ1-1; D gene uncertain. The germline V gene has CDR1 MDHEN and CDR2 SYDVKM. V was trimmed by 6 bases and J by 0 bases, leaving 14 bases between them. The CDR3 totals 15 residues.

The sample holds many counts of this clonotype. This chain links TRBV19 with TRBJ2-2; TRBD1 matches at 9 bases. The CDR3 consists of 16 residues. Germline V CDR1 and CDR2: LNHDA, SQIVND (reference sequence). The J segment lost 5 bases and the V segment lost 7 bases, leaving 11 bases of the junction unmatched. The CDR3 DNA is TGTGCCAGTACCTACCCGGGACAGGGAGAAACCGGGGAGCTGTTTTTT. It specifies CASTYPGQGETGELFF.

In its sample, this clonotype was seen many times. The rearrangement links TRBV7-2 to TRBJ2-1; the D call may be TRBD1 or TRBD2 (5 bases each). In germline, CDR1 is SGHTA, CDR2 FQGNSA. This CDR3 is 14 amino acids long. V lost 3 bases and J lost 4, with 10 bases in between. The CDR3 region is CASSLRGSYNEQFF. CDR3 bases: TGTGCCAGCAGCTTGAGGGGAAGTTACAATGAGCAGTTCTTC.

As regards this clonotype: This sequence may be a read error, since a much larger clone differs from it by one base. This chain uses TRBV7-8 with TRBJ1-3; no definite D call. This CDR3 is built from 16 residues. Germline CDR1 SGHVS, CDR2 FQNEAQ. V lost 1 base to trimming and J lost 0 bases, with 10 bases between them. The chain's CDR3 is CASSLGGGSSGNTIYF. For the CDR3, the DNA is TGTGCCAGCAGCTTAGGTGGCGGGAGCTCTGGAAACACCATATATTTT.

Note on this clonotype: Given a much more abundant clone one base away, this may be a read error. The chain is built from TRBV12-3 or TRBV12-4 and TRBJ2-7; 11 bases line up with TRBD2. There are 14 residues in the CDR3. The CDR3 loop reads CASSYGTSGYEQHF. The DNA of the CDR3 is TGTGCCAGCAGTTATGGGACTAGCGGCTACGAGCAGCACTTC.

This clonotype has at least ten counts. This chain joins TRBV5-1 and TRBJ1-1; possible D gene TRBD1, 5 bases. Germline V CDR1 and CDR2: SGHRS, YFSETQ. This CDR3 comprises 14 residues. Trimming removed 0 bases at V and 5 bases at J, with 11 bases between. CDR3: CASSLAGTQTEAFF. The CDR3 nucleotides are TGCGCCAGCAGCTTGGCGGGGACCCAGACTGAAGCTTTCTTT.

This clonotype was seen ten or more times. This chain connects TRBV11-2 to TRBJ2-7; 10 nucleotides agree with TRBD1. The CDR3 has 15 amino acids. V was clipped by 6 bases and J by 3 bases; unmatched bases: 8. CDR1 and CDR2 (germline): SGHAT, FQNNGV. DNA of the CDR3: TGTGCCAGCAGAGAACGGGACAGGGGACACTACGAGCAGTACTTC. It specifies CASRERDRGHYEQYF.

This clonotype was seen many times. The chain is built from TRBV7-9 and TRBJ1-3; D uncertain. The V end was cut by 5 bases, the J end by 2 bases, with 10 bases between. This CDR3 has 14 residues. Germline loops: CDR1 SEHNR, CDR2 FQNEAQ (reference sequence). This chain's CDR3 is CASSPPSPGNTIYF. The CDR3 DNA follows: TGTGCCAGCAGCCCCCCTAGCCCTGGAAACACCATATATTTT.

This clonotype was counted many times. The chain has TRBV29-1 and TRBJ1-2, with a tentative D call TRBD1 (6 bases). From germline, CDR1 is SQVTM and CDR2 ANQGSEA. Trimming pared 3 bases from V and 8 bases from J, leaving 13 bases between. The CDR3 has 12 amino acids. The CDR3 reads CSVDTSTGGYTF. CDR3 nucleotide sequence: TGCAGCGTTGACACGTCCACAGGGGGCTACACCTTC.

This clonotype has ten or more counts. The chain links TRBV6-1 to TRBJ1-1; 7 nucleotides agree with TRBD1. This CDR3 spans 14 amino acids. Germline V lookup: CDR1 MNHNS, CDR2 SASEGT. J gave up 4 bases and V 7 bases, and 9 bases lay outside the gene matches. CDR3: CASTTDRVTTEAFF. The DNA for the CDR3 is TGTGCCAGCACCACCGACAGGGTGACCACTGAAGCTTTCTTT.

This clonotype was seen many times. The chain combines TRBV6-2 or TRBV6-3 with TRBJ2-7; possibly TRBD1 for D (5 bases). CDR1 is MNHEY and CDR2 is SVGEGT in the germline V gene. The CDR3 spans 13 residues. V was clipped by 7 bases and J by 2 bases, with 12 bases between them. This CDR3 reads CASMAGLAYEQYF. The CDR3 DNA reads TGTGCCAGCATGGCAGGGCTAGCCTACGAGCAGTACTTC.

Ten or more counts support this clonotype. This chain joins TRBV7-8 and TRBJ1-5; the D gene is possibly TRBD1 (6 bases). V gave up 5 bases and J gave up 1 base, with 9 bases separating them. Germline V gene lookup returns CDR1 SGHVS and CDR2 FQNEAQ. The CDR3 length is 14 residues. The CDR3 sequence is CASSADRSNQPQHF. CDR3 in DNA: TGTGCCAGCAGCGCCGACAGGAGCAATCAGCCCCAGCATTTT.

This clonotype has at least ten counts. V and J are TRBV7-6 and TRBJ1-2, with 8 positions matching TRBD1. The trim removed 4 bases at V and 7 bases at J, leaving 5 bases unmatched. CDR1 SGHVS and CDR2 FNYEAQ come from the germline V gene. The CDR3 contains 13 residues. Here the CDR3 DNA reads TGTGCCAGCAGCTCCGGACAGGGCTCTGGCTACACCTTC. It is translated as CASSSGQGSGYTF.

This clonotype was picked up many times. The gene calls are TRBV29-1 and TRBJ1-2; unclear D gene. The CDR3 extends over 10 amino acids. CDR1 SQVTM and CDR2 ANQGSEA come from the germline V gene. V was trimmed by 3 bases and J by 13 bases, leaving 12 bases between them. CDR3 region: CSVDNSIPTF. CDR3 sequence (DNA): TGCAGCGTTGACAACTCTATTCCCACCTTC.

This clonotype has a count of ten or more. The V gene is TRBV5-1, the J gene TRBJ2-1; 11 bases are a match to TRBD1. Trimming cost V 0 bases and J 1 base; bases outside gene matches: 3. The CDR3 extends over 17 amino acids. Germline V CDR1 and CDR2: SGHRS, YFSETQ. DNA for the CDR3: TGCGCCAGCAGCTTGGCGGGACAGGGGGTATCCTACAATGAGCAGTTCTTC. Protein sequence: CASSLAGQGVSYNEQFF.

V gene TRBV28 combines with J gene TRBJ2-3; possible D gene TRBD2, 7 bases. The length of the CDR3 is 15 residues. The germline V gene encodes CDR1 MDHEN and CDR2 SYDVKM. V dropped 8 bases and J dropped 3 bases, with 18 bases sitting between them. In DNA form, the CDR3 reads TGTGCCAGCGGGGGGGGCAAAGAATGGACAGATACGCAGTATTTT. This codes for CASGGGKEWTDTQYF.

This clonotype was seen at least ten times. The rearrangement links TRBV28 to TRBJ2-5, with D uncertain. Trimming cost V 6 bases and J 10 bases, with 9 bases left between them. The CDR3 is 10 residues long. Germline V lookup: CDR1 MDHEN, CDR2 SYDVKM. The CDR3 bases are TGTGCCAGCAGCGACCTGATCCAGTACTTC. As protein: CASSDLIQYF.

This chain connects TRBV20-1 to TRBJ2-2; the match to TRBD1 covers 7 bases. V lost 2 bases, J lost 4 bases, and 4 bases stayed unmatched. Per germline, CDR1 DFQATT and CDR2 SNEGSKA (reference sequence). The CDR3 is 14 residues long. The CDR3 DNA follows: TGCAGTGCTAGACGACAGGGACCCACCGGGGAGCTGTTTTTT. Translated, it gives CSARRQGPTGELFF.

This clonotype was counted at least ten times. The chain employs TRBV4-1 and TRBJ1-1; the D gene is possibly TRBD1 (5 bases). The CDR3 sequence is 17 residues long. CDR1 is MGHRA, CDR2 YSYEKL, per germline. Trimming cost V 0 bases and J 5 bases, with 19 bases left between them. In DNA, the CDR3 is TGCGCCAGCAGCCAAGATTTGACAACAGGATGGAAAACTGAAGCTTTCTTT. The encoded protein is CASSQDLTTGWKTEAFF.

In its sample, this clonotype was seen many times. This chain connects TRBV20-1 to TRBJ2-1; 13 bases are a match to TRBD2. The germline V gene encodes CDR1 DFQATT and CDR2 SNEGSKA (reference sequence). The J segment lost 9 bases and the V segment lost 6 bases, leaving 11 bases of the junction unmatched. The CDR3 sequence is 15 residues long. Here the CDR3 reads CSAPLGTSGKGEQFF. The DNA of the CDR3 is TGCAGTGCCCCGTTAGGGACTAGCGGGAAGGGTGAGCAGTTCTTC.

There are many counts of this clonotype. The gene calls are TRBV10-2 and TRBJ2-7; 8 bases align to TRBD2. V trimming: 2 bases; J trimming: 5 bases; junction bases outside the gene matches: 5. This CDR3 has 14 amino acids. Germline CDR1 and CDR2: WSHSY and SAAADI. DNA of the CDR3: TGCGCCAGCAGTGAGGCGGGGGGAGGCGACGAGCAGTACTTC. It translates to CASSEAGGGDEQYF.